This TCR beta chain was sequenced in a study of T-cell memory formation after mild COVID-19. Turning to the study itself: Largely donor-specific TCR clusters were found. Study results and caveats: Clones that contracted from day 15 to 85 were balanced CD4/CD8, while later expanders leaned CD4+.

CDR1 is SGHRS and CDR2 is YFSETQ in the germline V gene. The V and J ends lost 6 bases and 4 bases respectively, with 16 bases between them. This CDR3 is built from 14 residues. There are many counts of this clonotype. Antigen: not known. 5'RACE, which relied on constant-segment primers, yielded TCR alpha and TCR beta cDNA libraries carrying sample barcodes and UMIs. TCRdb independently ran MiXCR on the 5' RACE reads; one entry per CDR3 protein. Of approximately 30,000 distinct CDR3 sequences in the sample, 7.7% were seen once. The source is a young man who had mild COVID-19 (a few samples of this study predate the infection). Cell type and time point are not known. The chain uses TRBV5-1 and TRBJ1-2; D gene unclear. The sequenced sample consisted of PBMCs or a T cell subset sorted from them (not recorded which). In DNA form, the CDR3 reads TGCGCCAGCAAAGAGACAACTCAGCCCTATGGCTACACCTTC. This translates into CASKETTQPYGYTF.